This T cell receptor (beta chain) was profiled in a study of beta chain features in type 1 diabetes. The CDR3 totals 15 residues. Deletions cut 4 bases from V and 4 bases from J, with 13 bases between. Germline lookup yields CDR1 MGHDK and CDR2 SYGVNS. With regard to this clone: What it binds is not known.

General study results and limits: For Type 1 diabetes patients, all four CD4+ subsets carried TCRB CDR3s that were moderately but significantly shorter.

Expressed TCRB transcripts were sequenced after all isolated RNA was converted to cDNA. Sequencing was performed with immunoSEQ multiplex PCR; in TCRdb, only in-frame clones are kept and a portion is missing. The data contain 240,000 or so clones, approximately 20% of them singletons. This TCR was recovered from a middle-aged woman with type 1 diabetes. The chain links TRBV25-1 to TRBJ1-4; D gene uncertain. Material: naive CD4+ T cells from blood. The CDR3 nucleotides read TGTGCCAGCAGTGTCTACACGGGAAATAATGAAAAACTGTTTTTT. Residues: CASSVYTGNNEKLFF.